This TCR beta chain was identified during a study of technical replicates of blood from several donors. Some clones are missing from TCRdb's copy, which holds only in-frame ones; the method was immunoSEQ multiplex PCR. This table has 70,000 or so clones, about nine tenths appearing once. CDR3 length: 15 residues. The specimen sequenced was T cells isolated from PBMCs. The rearrangement joins TRBV21-1 to TRBJ2-1; no check of the table's D call, TRBD2, against the DNA was made. TRBV21-1 is assigned pseudogene status. The source of this sequence is a human donor in good health. Some clones in this sample may be carry-over from other donors' samples. The DNA for the CDR3 is TGTGCCAGCAGCCGCAGGACTAGGAAGGGCGATGAGCAGTTCTTC. Encoded protein: CASSRRTRKGDEQFF.